The sequence of this T cell receptor beta chain was determined in a study of PD-1 blockade in classical Hodgkin lymphoma. Notes on this clone: Its antigen is unidentified.

Every one of the patients relapsed after autologous stem cell transplantation (brentuximab vedotin exposure was variable). CDR1 is LNHDA and CDR2 is SQIVND in the germline V gene (reference sequence). V lost 3 bases, J lost 3 bases, and 15 bases lay in between. The CDR3 has 15 amino acids. The protocol was immunoSEQ multiplex PCR, while the TCRdb copy is restricted to in-frame clones and leaves out a portion. The sample consists of 66,000 or so clones, around 75% of them appearing once. Whole-study findings and limits: Underlying causes for the observed repertoire differences were not defined, possibly disease activity or prior therapy. Baseline diversity resembling that of newly diagnosed patients was seen in complete responders. TCR diversity rose significantly by C4D1 in CD4+ but not CD8+ cells. The authors excluded patients who started nivolumab under 1 year after ASCT.

The sequence was obtained from a human donor with classical Hodgkin lymphoma. J is TRBJ2-7 and V is TRBV19; D is unresolved. Sequences were derived from peripheral blood mononuclear cells (PBMCs), sampled before the second cycle of nivolumab. CDR3 sequence reads: CASSIGVASYYEQYF. CDR3 nucleotides: TGTGCCAGTAGTATTGGAGTAGCTTCGTACTACGAGCAGTACTTC.